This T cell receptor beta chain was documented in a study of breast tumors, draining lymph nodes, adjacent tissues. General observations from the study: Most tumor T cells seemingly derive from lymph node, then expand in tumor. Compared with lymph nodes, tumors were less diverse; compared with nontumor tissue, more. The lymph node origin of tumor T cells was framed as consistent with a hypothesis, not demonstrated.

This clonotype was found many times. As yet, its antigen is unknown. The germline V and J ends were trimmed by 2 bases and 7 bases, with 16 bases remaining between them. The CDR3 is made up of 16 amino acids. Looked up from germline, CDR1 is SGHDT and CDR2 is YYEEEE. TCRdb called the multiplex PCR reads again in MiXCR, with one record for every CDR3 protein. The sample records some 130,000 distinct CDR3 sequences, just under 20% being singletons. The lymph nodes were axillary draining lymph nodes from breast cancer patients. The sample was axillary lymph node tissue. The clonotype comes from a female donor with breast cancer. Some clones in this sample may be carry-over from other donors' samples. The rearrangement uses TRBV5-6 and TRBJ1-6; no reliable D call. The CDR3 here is CASSFLDRAGNSPLHF. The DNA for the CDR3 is TGTGCCAGCAGCTTCCTCGACCGAGCCGGGAATTCACCCCTCCACTTT.